A single sample is the source of the 29 T cell receptor beta chains below, sequenced in a study of T-cell reconstitution after alpha-beta-depleted transplantation in children. This sample's TCRbeta library carried unique molecular identifier barcodes. TCRdb itself ran the PCR reads through MiXCR, one entry per CDR3 protein. This sample yields some 250,000 distinct CDR3 sequences, of which around 11% are seen a single time; around 2.5% belongs to the top ten. Material: PBMCs from the stem cell graft donor, obtained from the stem cell graft. All receptors derive from a human donor who donated a stem cell graft to a child with acute lymphoblastic leukemia.

The chain uses TRBV5-1 and TRBJ2-7, with a possible D match to TRBD2 (6 bases). The CDR3 sequence is 13 residues long. CDR1 is SGHRS, CDR2 YFSETQ, per germline. Trimming took 5 bases from V and 5 from J, leaving 14 bases between them. The CDR3 sequence: CASSRGMVDEQYF. For the CDR3, the DNA is TGCGCCAGCAGTCGCGGGATGGTCGACGAGCAGTACTTC.

This clonotype was seen many times. J is TRBJ2-5 and V is TRBV5-5, with D unclear. CDR1 and CDR2 from the germline V gene are SGHKS and YYEKEE (reference sequence). The CDR3 length is 17 residues. Trimming stripped 0 bases from V and 1 base from J, with 16 bases between. In nucleotides, the CDR3 is TGTGCCAGCAGCTTGGCCGCTTTGGCAGCATTCCAAGAGACCCAGTACTTC. Protein: CASSLAALAAFQETQYF. Full variable domain (outside the CDR3, taken from reference TRBV5-5 and TRBJ2-5): DAGVTQSPTHLIKTRGQQVTLRCSPISGHKSVSWYQQVLGQGPQFIFQYYEKEERGRGNFPDRFSARQFPNYSSELNVNALLLGDSALYLCASSLAALAAFQETQYFGPGTRLLVL.

At least ten counts were recorded for this clonotype. The J gene is TRBJ2-7, the V gene TRBV25-1; weak D call: TRBD1 (6 bases). CDR3 size: 14 residues. The V end lost 1 base, the J end lost 4 bases, and 11 bases lay between the germline ends. CDR1 is MGHDK, CDR2 SYGVNS, per germline. In nucleotides, the CDR3 is TGTGCCAGCAGTGAATTAGGACAGTTTTACGAGCAGTACTTC. This encodes CASSELGQFYEQYF.

This clonotype was seen many times. The chain is built from TRBV24-1 and TRBJ2-1; possible D gene TRBD2, 5 bases. Per the germline V gene, CDR1 is KGHDR and CDR2 is SFDVKD. The CDR3 extends over 17 amino acids. Between the trimmed V and J ends, which lost 0 bases and 2 bases, there was a span of 13 bases. The CDR3 is CATSDLPPSSTYNEQFF. The CDR3 DNA reads TGTGCCACCAGTGATTTGCCCCCTAGCAGCACCTACAATGAGCAGTTCTTC.

This clonotype was observed a handful of times. As the CDR3 is not closed by the conserved phenylalanine or tryptophan, this likely results from a read error. The DNA is omitted, as the CDR3 cannot be located on it reliably, and the CDR3 follows TCRdb's listing. The chain recombines TRBV18 with TRBJ1-1. CDR1 is KGHSH, CDR2 LQKENI, per germline. From its first to its last residue, the CDR3 has 10 amino acids. The CDR3 is CASSPLVWAY.

The chain uses TRBV10-1 and TRBJ1-5, with a tentative D call TRBD1 (5 bases). Per germline, CDR1 WNHNN and CDR2 SYGVQD (reference sequence). The V end lost 11 bases, the J end lost 12 bases, and 29 bases lay between the germline ends. This CDR3 comprises 15 residues. The CDR3: CAGPETDRGVWGQHF. CDR3 bases: TGCGCCGGCCCAGAAACCGACAGAGGGGTTTGGGGCCAGCATTTT.

This clonotype was seen more than once but under ten times. J is TRBJ2-7 and V is TRBV3-1; 15 nucleotides agree with TRBD2. The CDR3 contains 19 residues. J gave up 6 bases and V 3 bases, and 15 bases lay outside the gene matches. Germline lookup yields CDR1 LGHDT and CDR2 YNNKEL (reference sequence). CDR3 nucleotide sequence: TGTGCCAGCAGCCACACCCGGACTAGCGGGAGGGGCCGGGACGGCGAGCAGTACTTC. Its protein product is CASSHTRTSGRGRDGEQYF.

The genes are TRBV7-9 and TRBJ1-1; TRBD1 agrees at 9 bases. The germline CDR1 and CDR2 sequences are SEHNR and FQNEAQ (reference sequence). J gave up 6 bases and V 5 bases, and 1 base lay outside the gene matches. The CDR3 sequence is 12 residues long. CDR3 region: CASSGQGSEAFF. The CDR3, as DNA: TGTGCCAGCAGCGGACAGGGGTCTGAAGCTTTCTTT.

This clonotype has a count of ten or more. CDR3 nucleotides: TGTGCCAGCAGCTCGTCGTTGGAGCAGTACTTC. The encoded protein is CASSSSLEQYF. The genes are TRBV7-9 and TRBJ2-7; the D is unclear. Germline CDR1 SEHNR, CDR2 FQNEAQ (reference sequence). CDR3 length equals 11 residues. V was pared by 4 bases and J by 7 bases, with 8 bases between.

This clonotype showed up many times. The chain is built from TRBV25-1 and TRBJ2-7; D possibly corresponds to TRBD2 (5 bases). Looked up from germline, CDR1 is MGHDK and CDR2 is SYGVNS. Deletions cut 1 base from V and 0 bases from J, with 16 bases between. The CDR3 sequence is 17 residues long. The CDR3 is CASSESAAGSYSYEQYF. The CDR3 DNA sequence: TGTGCCAGCAGTGAATCGGCCGCGGGCAGTTACTCCTACGAGCAGTACTTC.

This clonotype has ten or more counts. The chain links TRBV20-1 to TRBJ2-3; D is unresolved. CDR1 DFQATT and CDR2 SNEGSKA come from the germline V gene (reference sequence). Trimming pared 5 bases from V and 0 bases from J, leaving 12 bases between. CDR3 length: 14 residues. For the CDR3, the DNA is TGCAGTGCTTGCCGTTTCGGAAGCACAGATACGCAGTATTTT. It translates to CSACRFGSTDTQYF.

The sample holds many counts of this clonotype. The chain carries TRBV27 and TRBJ1-2; TRBD1 is a possible D gene (5 bases). CDR1 and CDR2 from the germline V gene are MNHEY and SMNVEV (reference sequence). Trimming left V 4 bases short and J 8 bases short, with 20 bases between. The CDR3 consists of 15 residues. The CDR3 region has the DNA TGTGCCAGCAGTTCAGGGACGGTCGGTTCGGGGGGCTACACCTTC. Its translation is CASSSGTVGSGGYTF.

This clonotype was counted many times. The V call is TRBV12-3 or TRBV12-4, the J call TRBJ1-2, with a weak D call TRBD1 (5 bases). This CDR3 is 11 amino acids long. V lost 3 bases, J lost 7 bases, and 6 bases lay in between. Here the CDR3 DNA reads TGTGCCAGCAGTTTTGGGGCTGGCTACACCTTC. It is translated as CASSFGAGYTF.

V usage is TRBV12-3 or TRBV12-4 and J usage is TRBJ2-1; 14 positions match TRBD2. The trim removed 6 bases at V and 8 bases at J, leaving 6 bases unmatched. CDR3 length equals 15 residues. CDR3 in amino acids: CASSRLAGGPDEQFF. For the CDR3, the DNA is TGTGCCAGCAGCCGACTAGCGGGGGGGCCGGATGAGCAGTTCTTC.

The sample holds many counts of this clonotype. The chain uses TRBV6-5 and TRBJ2-7; D is unresolved. This CDR3 is 12 amino acids long. Trimming pared 2 bases from V and 3 bases from J, leaving 5 bases between. Germline assignment: CDR1 MNHEY and CDR2 SVGAGI. CDR3 sequence reads: CASSYGNYEQYF. The CDR3 DNA reads as TGTGCCAGCAGTTACGGTAACTACGAGCAGTACTTC.

The chain combines TRBV28 with TRBJ2-1; TRBD2 aligns across 10 bases. In germline, CDR1 is MDHEN, CDR2 SYDVKM. The CDR3 has 16 residues. V lost 2 bases, J lost 6 bases, and 7 bases stayed unmatched. Written as DNA, the CDR3 is TGTGCCAGCAGTTTACCCGGGACTAGCGTGGGCAATGAGCAGTTCTTC. The encoded protein is CASSLPGTSVGNEQFF.

This clonotype showed up many times. The chain joins TRBV15 to TRBJ2-2, with D unresolved. Trimming removed 6 bases at V and 1 base at J, with 9 bases between. Per the germline V gene, CDR1 is LNHNV and CDR2 is YYDKDF (reference sequence). The CDR3 spans 14 residues. The CDR3 DNA reads as TGTGCCACCAGGGCGGAGCAGAACACCGGGGAGCTGTTTTTT. This sequence encodes CATRAEQNTGELFF.

Ten or more counts support this clonotype. The rearrangement links TRBV6-1 to TRBJ2-7; D uncertain. Germline assignment: CDR1 MNHNS and CDR2 SASEGT. There are 13 residues in the CDR3. The germline V and J ends were trimmed by 3 bases and 4 bases, with 10 bases remaining between them. CDR3 DNA: TGTGCCAGCAGTGACTATAATACTTACGAGCAGTACTTC. Its protein is CASSDYNTYEQYF.

This clonotype was counted at least ten times. The chain joins TRBV11-2 to TRBJ2-7; possibly TRBD2 for D (5 bases). Trimming cost V 1 base and J 1 base, with 8 bases left between them. The CDR3 is 14 residues long. Germline V CDR1 and CDR2: SGHAT, FQNNGV. CDR3 in DNA: TGTGCCAGCAGCTTAGCAAGGACTTCCTACGAGCAGTACTTC. Amino acids: CASSLARTSYEQYF.

This clonotype was counted ten times or more. The rearrangement links TRBV11-2 to TRBJ2-2; D might be TRBD2 (6 bases). V was clipped by 2 bases and J by 1 base, with 11 bases between them. The CDR3 runs to 16 residues. CDR1 and CDR2 from the germline V gene are SGHAT and FQNNGV. CDR3 residues: CASSLNSGQNTGELFF. CDR3 in DNA: TGTGCCAGCAGCTTAAATAGCGGTCAGAACACCGGGGAGCTGTTTTTT.

Ten or more counts support this clonotype. V and J are TRBV28 and TRBJ2-7; perhaps TRBD1 as D (5 bases). V lost 6 bases and J lost 2, with 11 bases in between. The CDR3 covers 13 residues. Germline V gene sequence: CDR1 MDHEN, CDR2 SYDVKM. Here the CDR3 reads CASRPTDTYEQYF. Here the CDR3 DNA reads TGTGCCAGCAGGCCTACGGACACCTACGAGCAGTACTTC.

This clonotype was counted many times. The chain is built from TRBV5-1 and TRBJ2-2; D may be TRBD1 or TRBD2 (5 bases each). The CDR3 totals 16 residues. V was trimmed by 3 bases and J by 6 bases, leaving 18 bases between them. Germline V CDR1 and CDR2: SGHRS, YFSETQ. Here the CDR3 DNA reads TGCGCCAGCAGCTCCGGGGCCCCTTTATCGCCCGGGGAGCTGTTTTTT. Its protein is CASSSGAPLSPGELFF.

This clonotype has a count of ten or more. V and J are TRBV13 and TRBJ2-1; the D call may be TRBD1 or TRBD2 (5 bases each). The length of the CDR3 is 14 residues. V was pared by 7 bases and J by 8 bases, with 18 bases between. CDR1 is PRHDT and CDR2 is FYEKMQ in the germline V gene (reference sequence). CDR3 bases: TGTGCCAGCAAACAACCAAGAGGGGACGATGAGCAGTTCTTC. Translation gives CASKQPRGDDEQFF.

This clonotype was observed at least ten times. CDR3 sequence: CASSLGRGMVSRDTQYF. For the CDR3, the DNA is TGTGCCAGCAGCTTAGGCAGGGGGATGGTATCCAGAGATACGCAGTATTTT. The chain is built from TRBV7-8 and TRBJ2-3, with 7 bases that match TRBD1. The trim removed 1 base at V and 5 bases at J, leaving 12 bases unmatched. The CDR3 totals 17 residues. Germline V gene lookup returns CDR1 SGHVS and CDR2 FQNEAQ.

This clonotype was seen ten or more times. The chain has TRBV12-3 or TRBV12-4 and TRBJ2-1; D perhaps matches TRBD2 (6 bases). V lost 2 bases and J 10 bases, leaving 18 bases between the germline ends. The CDR3 has 15 amino acids. The CDR3 reads CASSLSDRGWGEQFF. The CDR3, as DNA: TGTGCCAGCAGTTTATCAGATCGGGGGTGGGGAGAGCAGTTCTTC.

This clonotype came up many times. The J gene is TRBJ2-1, the V gene TRBV7-2; D is uncertain. The CDR3 consists of 10 residues. V lost 5 bases and J lost 9, with 5 bases in between. CDR1 is SGHTA and CDR2 is FQGNSA in the germline V gene. The CDR3 region is CASSLGEQFF. The CDR3 region has the DNA TGTGCCAGCAGCCTCGGTGAGCAGTTCTTC.

This clonotype has at least ten counts. V is TRBV6-4 and J is TRBJ2-3; 7 nucleotides match TRBD2. There are 15 residues in the CDR3. In germline, CDR1 is MRHNA, CDR2 SNTAGT. Unmatched junction bases numbered 5, after V lost 4 bases and J lost 1 base. The DNA of the CDR3 is TGTGCCAGCAGTGTTGAAAGCGGGGGCACAGATACGCAGTATTTT. This sequence encodes CASSVESGGTDTQYF.

This clonotype was counted ten times or more. One end of the junction does not line up with germline, which may come from a read error. This sequence joins TRBV7-9 and TRBJ2-2; D ambiguous. Germline V lookup: CDR1 SEHNR, CDR2 FQNEAQ (reference sequence). The CDR3 has 11 residues. This CDR3 reads CASTLSGELFF. Here the CDR3 DNA reads TGTGCCAGCACCCTTTCCGGAGAGCTGTTTTTT.

This clonotype was picked up many times. V is TRBV20-1 and J is TRBJ1-5; no reliable D call. Trimming removed 0 bases from V and 9 bases from J, with 9 bases in between. Looked up from germline, CDR1 is DFQATT and CDR2 is SNEGSKA (reference sequence). The CDR3 has 12 residues. Here the CDR3 reads CSARDRVGPQHF. The DNA of the CDR3 is TGCAGTGCTAGAGACCGCGTGGGGCCCCAGCATTTT.